The entry that follows covers one T cell receptor beta chain sequence. Other DNA sequences within the sample encode an identical CDR3. The record originates from a study of blood T cell repertoires in COVID-19. Deletions cut 3 bases from V and 3 bases from J, with 9 bases between. The germline gives CDR1 SGHTA, CDR2 FQGNSA. CDR3 length: 14 amino acids. Study processing details: How many nucleated cells were present was estimated from reference gene primer amplification. The repertoire was sequenced with immunoSEQ multiplex PCR; TCRdb's copy has only in-frame clones and lacks some. V, J and clone size derive from that table, while D and trimming were established from the DNA sequence. The sample records about 260,000 clones, approximately 90% being singletons.

The V call is TRBV7-2, the J call TRBJ1-5; tentative D call: TRBD1 (5 bases). The sample consisted of PBMCs or T cells enriched from blood (not recorded which). The receptor was derived from a man aged 35 to 55 who had been exposed to COVID-19. CDR3 nucleotide sequence: TGTGCCAGCAGCTTCGGGGGATTCAATCAGCCCCAGCATTTT. Translation: CASSFGGFNQPQHF. Based on the CDR3 plus reference TRBV7-2 and TRBJ1-5, the full variable domain is GAGVSQSPSNKVTEKGKDVELRCDPISGHTALYWYRQSLGQGLEFLIYFQGNSAPDKSGLPSDRFSAERTGGSVSTLTIQRTQQEDSAVYLCASSFGGFNQPQHFGDGTRLSIL.